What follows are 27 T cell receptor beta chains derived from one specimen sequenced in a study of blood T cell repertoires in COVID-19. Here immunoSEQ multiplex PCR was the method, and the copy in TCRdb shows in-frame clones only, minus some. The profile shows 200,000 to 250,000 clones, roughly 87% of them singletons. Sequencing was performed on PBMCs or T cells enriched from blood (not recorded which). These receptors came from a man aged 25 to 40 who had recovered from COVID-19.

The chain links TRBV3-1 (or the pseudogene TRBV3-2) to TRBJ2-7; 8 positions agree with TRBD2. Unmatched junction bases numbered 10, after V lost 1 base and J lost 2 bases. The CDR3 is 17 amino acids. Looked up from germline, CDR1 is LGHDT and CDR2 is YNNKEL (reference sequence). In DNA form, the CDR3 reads TGTGCCAGCAGCCAAGGGAGTAGCGGGATACCGCCCTACGAGCAGTACTTC. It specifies CASSQGSSGIPPYEQYF.

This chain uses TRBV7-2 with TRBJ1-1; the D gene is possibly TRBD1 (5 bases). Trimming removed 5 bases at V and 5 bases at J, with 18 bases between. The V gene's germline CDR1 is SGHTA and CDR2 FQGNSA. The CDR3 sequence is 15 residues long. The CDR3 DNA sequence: TGTGCCAGCAGCACCAATAATCCGGGGGAGACTGAAGCTTTCTTT. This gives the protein CASSTNNPGETEAFF.

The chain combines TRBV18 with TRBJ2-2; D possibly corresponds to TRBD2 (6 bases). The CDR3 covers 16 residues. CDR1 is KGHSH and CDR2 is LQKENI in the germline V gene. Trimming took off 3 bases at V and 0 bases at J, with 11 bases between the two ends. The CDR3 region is CASSPTSSPNTGELFF. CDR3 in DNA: TGTGCCAGCTCACCCACTAGCTCCCCGAACACCGGGGAGCTGTTTTTT.

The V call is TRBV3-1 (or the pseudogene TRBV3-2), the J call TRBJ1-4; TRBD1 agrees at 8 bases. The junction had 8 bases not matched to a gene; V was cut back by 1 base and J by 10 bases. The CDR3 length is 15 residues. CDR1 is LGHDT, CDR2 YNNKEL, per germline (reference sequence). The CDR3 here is CASSQGRAGGRKLFF. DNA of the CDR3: TGTGCCAGCAGCCAAGGGAGGGCAGGGGGCAGAAAACTGTTTTTT.

In nucleotides, the CDR3 is TGTGCCAGCTCCCCGGACAGGGGGCGCCGGGAATCTGGAAACACCATATATTTT. The encoded protein is CASSPDRGRRESGNTIYF. V and J are TRBV18 and TRBJ1-3; 11 bases line up with TRBD1. The CDR3 extends over 18 amino acids. Germline V gives CDR1 KGHSH, CDR2 LQKENI. After removal of 6 bases from V and 1 base from J, the junction contained 11 bases not matched to a gene.

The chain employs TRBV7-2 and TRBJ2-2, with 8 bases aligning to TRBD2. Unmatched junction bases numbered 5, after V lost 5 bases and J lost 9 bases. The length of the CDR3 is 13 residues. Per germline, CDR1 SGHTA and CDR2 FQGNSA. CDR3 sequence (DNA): TGTGCCAGCAGCCCAGGACTAGCCAGGGAGCTGTTTTTT. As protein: CASSPGLARELFF.

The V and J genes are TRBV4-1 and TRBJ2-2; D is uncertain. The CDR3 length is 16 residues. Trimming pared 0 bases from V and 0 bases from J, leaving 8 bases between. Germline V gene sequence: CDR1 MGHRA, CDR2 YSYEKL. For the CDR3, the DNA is TGCGCCAGCAGCCAAGACGCGGTGGCGAACACCGGGGAGCTGTTTTTT. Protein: CASSQDAVANTGELFF.

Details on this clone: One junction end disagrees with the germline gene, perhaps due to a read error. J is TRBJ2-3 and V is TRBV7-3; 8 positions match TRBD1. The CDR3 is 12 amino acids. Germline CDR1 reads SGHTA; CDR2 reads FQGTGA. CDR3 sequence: CASGSNQGAPHF. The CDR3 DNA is TGTGCCAGCGGTTCCAATCAGGGGGCCCCCCATTTT.

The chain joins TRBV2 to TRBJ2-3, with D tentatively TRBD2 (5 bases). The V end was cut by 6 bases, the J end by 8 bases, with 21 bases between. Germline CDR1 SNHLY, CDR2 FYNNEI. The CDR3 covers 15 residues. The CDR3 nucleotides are TGTGCCAGCAGCTCGGACTCGGGCCCCTTGATTACGCAGTATTTT. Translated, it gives CASSSDSGPLITQYF. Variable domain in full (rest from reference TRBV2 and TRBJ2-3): EPEVTQTPSHQVTQMGQEVILRCVPISNHLYFYWYRQILGQKVEFLVSFYNNEISEKSEIFDDQFSVERPDGSNFTLKIRSTKLEDSAMYFCASSSDSGPLITQYFGPGTRLTVL.

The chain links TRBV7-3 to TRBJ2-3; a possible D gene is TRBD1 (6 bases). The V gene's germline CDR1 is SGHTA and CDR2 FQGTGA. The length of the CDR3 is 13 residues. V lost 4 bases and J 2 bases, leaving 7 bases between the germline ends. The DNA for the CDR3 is TGTGCCAGCAGCTGGGACAACACAGATACGCAGTATTTT. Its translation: CASSWDNTDTQYF.

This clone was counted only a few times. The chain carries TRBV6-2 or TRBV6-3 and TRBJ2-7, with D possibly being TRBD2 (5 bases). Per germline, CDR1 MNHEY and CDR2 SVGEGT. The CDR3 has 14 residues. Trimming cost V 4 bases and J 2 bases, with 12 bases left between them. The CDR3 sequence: CASSSWSGTYEQYF. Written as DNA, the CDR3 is TGTGCCAGCAGTTCGTGGAGCGGCACCTACGAGCAGTACTTC.

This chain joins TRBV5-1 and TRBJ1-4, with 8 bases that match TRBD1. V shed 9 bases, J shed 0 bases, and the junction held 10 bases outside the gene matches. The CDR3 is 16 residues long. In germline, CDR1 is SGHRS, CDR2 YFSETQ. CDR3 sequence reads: CATRQGNLATNEKLFF. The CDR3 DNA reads TGCGCCACAAGACAGGGGAACCTCGCAACTAATGAAAAACTGTTTTTT.

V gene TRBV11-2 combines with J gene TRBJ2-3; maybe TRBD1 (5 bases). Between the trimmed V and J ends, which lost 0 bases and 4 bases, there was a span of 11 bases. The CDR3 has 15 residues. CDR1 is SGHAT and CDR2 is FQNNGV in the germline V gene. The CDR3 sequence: CASSLDYQGSDTQYF. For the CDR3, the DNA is TGTGCCAGCAGCTTAGATTACCAGGGTTCAGATACGCAGTATTTT.

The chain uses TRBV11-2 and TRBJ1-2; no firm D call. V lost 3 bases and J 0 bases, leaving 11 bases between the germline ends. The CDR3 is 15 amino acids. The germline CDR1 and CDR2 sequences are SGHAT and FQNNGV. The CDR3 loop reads CASSLVAVANYGYTF. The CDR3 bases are TGTGCCAGCAGCTTGGTTGCAGTCGCTAACTATGGCTACACCTTC.

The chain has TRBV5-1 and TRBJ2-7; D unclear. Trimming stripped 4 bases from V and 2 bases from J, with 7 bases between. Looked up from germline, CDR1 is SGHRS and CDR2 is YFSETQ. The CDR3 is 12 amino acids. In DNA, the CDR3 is TGCGCCAGCAGCGCAACAACCTACGAGCAGTACTTC. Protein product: CASSATTYEQYF.

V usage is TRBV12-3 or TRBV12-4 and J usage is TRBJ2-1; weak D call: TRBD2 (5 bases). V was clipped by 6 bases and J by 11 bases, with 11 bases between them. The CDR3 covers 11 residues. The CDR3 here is CASRSEGQQFF. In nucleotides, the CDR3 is TGTGCCAGCAGGTCCGAGGGTCAGCAGTTCTTC.

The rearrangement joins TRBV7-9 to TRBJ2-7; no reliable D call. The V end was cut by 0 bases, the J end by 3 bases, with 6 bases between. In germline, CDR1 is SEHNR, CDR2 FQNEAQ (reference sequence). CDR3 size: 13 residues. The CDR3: CASSLAQNYEQYF. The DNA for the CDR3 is TGTGCCAGCAGCTTAGCCCAAAACTACGAGCAGTACTTC.

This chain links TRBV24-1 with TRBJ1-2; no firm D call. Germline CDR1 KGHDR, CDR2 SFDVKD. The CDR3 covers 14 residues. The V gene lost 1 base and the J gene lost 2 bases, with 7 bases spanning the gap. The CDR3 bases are TGTGCCACCAGTGATTTTTGGGCAAACTATGGCTACACCTTC. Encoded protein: CATSDFWANYGYTF.

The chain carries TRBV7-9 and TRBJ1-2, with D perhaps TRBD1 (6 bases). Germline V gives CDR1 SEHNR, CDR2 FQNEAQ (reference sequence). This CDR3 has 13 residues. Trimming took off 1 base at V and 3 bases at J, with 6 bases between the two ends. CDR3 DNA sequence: TGTGCCAGCAGCTTAGACAGGGACTATGGCTACACCTTC. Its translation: CASSLDRDYGYTF.

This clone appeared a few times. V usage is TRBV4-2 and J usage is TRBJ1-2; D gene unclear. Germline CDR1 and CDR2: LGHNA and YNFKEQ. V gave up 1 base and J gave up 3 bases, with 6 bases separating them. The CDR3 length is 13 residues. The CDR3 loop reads CASSQVADYGYTF. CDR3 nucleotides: TGTGCCAGCAGCCAAGTGGCGGACTATGGCTACACCTTC.

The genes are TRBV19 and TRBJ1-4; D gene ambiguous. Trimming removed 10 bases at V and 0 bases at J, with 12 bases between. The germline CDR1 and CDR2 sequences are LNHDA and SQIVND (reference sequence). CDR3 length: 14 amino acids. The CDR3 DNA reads TGTGCCACAAGAGAAGAAGCAACTAATGAAAAACTGTTTTTT. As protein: CATREEATNEKLFF.

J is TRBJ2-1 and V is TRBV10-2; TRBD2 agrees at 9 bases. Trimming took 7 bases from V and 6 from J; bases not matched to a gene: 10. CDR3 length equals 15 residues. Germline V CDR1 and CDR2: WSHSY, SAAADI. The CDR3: CASMKLAGAFNEQFF. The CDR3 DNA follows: TGCGCCAGCATGAAGTTAGCGGGGGCCTTCAATGAGCAGTTCTTC.

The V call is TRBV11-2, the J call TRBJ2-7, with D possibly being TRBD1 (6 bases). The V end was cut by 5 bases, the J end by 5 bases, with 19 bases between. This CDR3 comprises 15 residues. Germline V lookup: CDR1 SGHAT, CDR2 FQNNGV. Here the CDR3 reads CASSRYNSQGNEQYF. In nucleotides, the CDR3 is TGTGCCAGCAGCCGATACAATTCACAGGGAAACGAGCAGTACTTC.

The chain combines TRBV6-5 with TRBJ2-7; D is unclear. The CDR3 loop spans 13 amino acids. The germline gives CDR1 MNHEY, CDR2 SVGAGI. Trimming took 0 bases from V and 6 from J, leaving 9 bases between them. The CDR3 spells CASSYSSRVEQYF. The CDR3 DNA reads TGTGCCAGCAGTTACTCGAGCCGTGTCGAGCAGTACTTC.

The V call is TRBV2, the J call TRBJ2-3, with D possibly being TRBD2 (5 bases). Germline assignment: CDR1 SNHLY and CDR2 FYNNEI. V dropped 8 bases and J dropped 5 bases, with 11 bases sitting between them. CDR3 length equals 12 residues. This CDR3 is CASSDSLDTQYF. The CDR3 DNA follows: TGTGCCAGCTCGGACTCCCTAGATACGCAGTATTTT.

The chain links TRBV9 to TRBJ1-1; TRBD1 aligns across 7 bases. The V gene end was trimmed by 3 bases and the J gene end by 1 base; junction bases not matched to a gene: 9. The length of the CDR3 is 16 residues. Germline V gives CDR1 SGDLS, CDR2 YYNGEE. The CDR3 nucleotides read TGTGCCAGCAGCGCCCCCGGGACAGCGGGGAACACTGAAGCTTTCTTT. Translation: CASSAPGTAGNTEAFF.

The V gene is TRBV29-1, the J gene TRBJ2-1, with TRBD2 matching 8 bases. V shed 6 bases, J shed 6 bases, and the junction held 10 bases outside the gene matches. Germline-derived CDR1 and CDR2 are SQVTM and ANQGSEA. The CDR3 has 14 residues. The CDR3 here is CSVSTGTRGNEQFF. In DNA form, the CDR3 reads TGCAGCGTATCTACCGGGACTAGGGGCAATGAGCAGTTCTTC.